This T cell receptor beta chain is drawn from a study of Tregs in tolerant kidney transplant recipients. The overall study: Recipients received nonmyeloablative bone marrow transplants from related graft donors, with transient mixed chimerism.

CDR1 and CDR2 (germline): LGHNA, YSLEER. The CDR3 runs to 14 residues. Trimming took 3 bases from V and 7 from J; bases not matched to a gene: 5. Sequencing was performed with immunoSEQ multiplex PCR; in TCRdb, only in-frame clones are kept and a portion is missing. The table records roughly 99,000 clones, 80% to 95% of them present only once. The TCR comes from a human donor who received a combined kidney and bone marrow transplant. The sample here was CD4+ T cells from blood, taken before the transplant. V usage is TRBV4-3 and J usage is TRBJ1-5; 8 bases line up with TRBD1. As DNA, the CDR3 is TGCGCCAGCAGCCACTTGACAGGGGAACAGCCCCAGCATTTT. Protein sequence: CASSHLTGEQPQHF.